These 14 T cell receptor beta chains were sequenced from one sample in a study of T cell changes during pregnancy in multiple sclerosis. The table came from immunoSEQ multiplex PCR; TCRdb's copy has only in-frame clones and leaves some out. The table has 30,000 to 35,000 clones, roughly 90% seen once. Sequencing used CD8+ T cells from peripheral blood mononuclear cells, obtained after pregnancy. Source of these receptors: a female donor with multiple sclerosis, enrolled in a pregnancy study.

The rearrangement links TRBV2 to TRBJ2-7; perhaps TRBD2 as D (6 bases). Between the trimmed V and J ends, which lost 7 bases and 3 bases, there was a span of 10 bases. The CDR3 runs 12 residues. Germline loops: CDR1 SNHLY, CDR2 FYNNEI. CDR3 region: CASIGGIYEQYF. The CDR3 bases are TGTGCCAGCATTGGCGGGATCTACGAGCAGTACTTC.

The chain couples TRBV9 to TRBJ1-2, with D tentatively TRBD1 (6 bases). This CDR3 region has 13 residues. The germline CDR1 and CDR2 sequences are SGDLS and YYNGEE. Trimming left V 4 bases short and J 8 bases short, with 15 bases between. CDR3 amino acids: CASSPGHPGGYTF. CDR3 nucleotide sequence: TGTGCCAGCAGCCCGGGACACCCGGGGGGCTACACCTTC.

CDR3 sequence: CAISEGGTGELFF. The CDR3 nucleotides read TGTGCCATCAGTGAGGGCGGCACCGGGGAGCTGTTTTTT. This sequence joins TRBV10-3 and TRBJ2-2; no reliable D call. From germline, CDR1 is ENHRY and CDR2 SYGVKD. The CDR3 loop spans 13 amino acids. Trimming stripped 2 bases from V and 4 bases from J, with 5 bases between.

The genes are TRBV6-4 and TRBJ2-1; D may be TRBD2 (6 bases). CDR3 size: 14 residues. Trimming removed 5 bases at V and 5 bases at J, with 13 bases between. Germline-derived CDR1 and CDR2 are MRHNA and SNTAGT. The CDR3 region is CASSMGWGDNEQFF. CDR3 DNA: TGTGCCAGCAGTATGGGATGGGGGGACAATGAGCAGTTCTTC.

The chain is built from TRBV2 and TRBJ1-2; 7 bases agree with TRBD1. The germline gives CDR1 SNHLY, CDR2 FYNNEI. Unmatched junction bases numbered 14, after V lost 5 bases and J lost 5 bases. CDR3 length equals 16 residues. Here the CDR3 reads CASSSGTVPTGYGYTF. The CDR3 region has the DNA TGTGCCAGCAGTTCCGGGACAGTACCAACTGGATATGGCTACACCTTC.

The chain uses TRBV5-1 and TRBJ1-3; no definite D call. CDR1 is SGHRS, CDR2 YFSETQ, per germline. This CDR3 is built from 17 residues. The V end lost 6 bases, the J end lost 0 bases, and 19 bases lay between the germline ends. The DNA for the CDR3 is TGCGCCAGCATCCAGCCAAGGACTTGCCACTCTGGAAACACCATATATTTT. The encoded protein is CASIQPRTCHSGNTIYF.

The chain is built from TRBV4-3 and TRBJ2-5; 9 bases align to TRBD2. The CDR3 is 17 amino acids. After removal of 1 base from V and 5 bases from J, the junction contained 11 bases not matched to a gene. Germline V gene lookup returns CDR1 LGHNA and CDR2 YSLEER. CDR3 protein: CASSQGEAGGPRETQYF. For the CDR3, the DNA is TGCGCCAGCAGCCAAGGTGAAGCGGGGGGACCGAGGGAGACCCAGTACTTC.

The V call is TRBV7-6, the J call TRBJ2-1, with 8 bases that match TRBD2. The V segment lost 7 bases and the J segment 7 bases; nucleotides outside the gene matches: 12. CDR3 size: 15 residues. Looked up from germline, CDR1 is SGHVS and CDR2 is FNYEAQ. The CDR3 sequence: CASTEAGGGLNEQFF. CDR3 sequence (DNA): TGTGCCAGCACCGAGGCTGGCGGGGGGTTGAATGAGCAGTTCTTC.

The chain carries TRBV4-3 and TRBJ2-2; D remains ambiguous. This CDR3 region has 17 residues. Germline V lookup: CDR1 LGHNA, CDR2 YSLEER. Trimming removed 4 bases at V and 2 bases at J, with 17 bases between. The CDR3 spells CASSRPSAERNTGELFF. CDR3 in DNA: TGCGCCAGCAGCCGCCCCTCCGCGGAGAGAAACACCGGGGAGCTGTTTTTT.

This sequence joins TRBV19 and TRBJ2-1; 11 bases are shared with TRBD2. Germline V gene sequence: CDR1 LNHDA, CDR2 SQIVND (reference sequence). The CDR3 contains 14 residues. Losses at the gene ends were 5 bases for V and 6 bases for J; bases not matched to a gene: 3. The chain's CDR3 is CASSLAGGPNEQFF. The CDR3 nucleotides are TGTGCCAGTAGTCTAGCGGGGGGCCCCAATGAGCAGTTCTTC.

A single count supports this clone. The chain combines TRBV7-3 with TRBJ2-7; TRBD2 matches 12 bases. V lost 0 bases and J lost 6; bases outside the gene matches: 9. The CDR3 is 17 residues long. The germline V gene has CDR1 SGHTA and CDR2 FQGTGA. This chain's CDR3 is CASSLTTSGGPAGEQYF. CDR3 coding DNA: TGTGCCAGCAGCTTAACGACTAGCGGGGGACCGGCAGGCGAGCAGTACTTC.

The chain couples TRBV7-3 to TRBJ2-7; TRBD1 might be the D (5 bases). Germline loops: CDR1 SGHTA, CDR2 FQGTGA. V was cut by 0 bases and J by 3 bases, with 6 bases left in between. The CDR3 spans 13 residues. CDR3 in DNA: TGTGCCAGCAGCTTAACGACAGACTACGAGCAGTACTTC. This encodes CASSLTTDYEQYF.

V gene TRBV30 combines with J gene TRBJ1-4; 7 nucleotides align to TRBD1. This CDR3 region has 13 residues. V shed 5 bases and J 5 bases; nucleotides not matched to a gene: 5. Germline V gene lookup returns CDR1 GTSNPN and CDR2 SVGIG (reference sequence). DNA for the CDR3: TGTGCCTGGGCGGGACAGAACAATGAAAAACTGTTTTTT. This sequence encodes CAWAGQNNEKLFF.

The CDR3, as DNA: TGTGCCAGCAGCGTAGGGCGGGGGGGCCCGAACACCGGGGAGCTGTTTTTT. It specifies CASSVGRGGPNTGELFF. The chain combines TRBV9 with TRBJ2-2; 9 nucleotides agree with TRBD2. CDR1 is SGDLS and CDR2 is YYNGEE in the germline V gene. J lost 0 bases, V lost 0 bases, and 3 bases had no gene match. The CDR3 length is 17 residues.